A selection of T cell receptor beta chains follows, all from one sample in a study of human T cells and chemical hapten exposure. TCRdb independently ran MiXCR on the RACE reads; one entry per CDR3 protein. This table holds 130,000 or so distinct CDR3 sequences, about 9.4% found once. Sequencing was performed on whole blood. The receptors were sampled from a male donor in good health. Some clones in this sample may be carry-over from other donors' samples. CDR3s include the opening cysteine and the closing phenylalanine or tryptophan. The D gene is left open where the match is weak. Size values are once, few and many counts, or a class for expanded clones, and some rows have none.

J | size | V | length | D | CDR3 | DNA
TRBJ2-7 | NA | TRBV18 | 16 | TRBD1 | CASSPVSGTGGSEQYF | TGTGCCAGCTCGCCAGTTTCCGGGACAGGGGGAAGCGAGCAGTACTTC
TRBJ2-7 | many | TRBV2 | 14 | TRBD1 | CASRGRQGSHEQYF | TGTGCCAGCAGAGGGAGACAGGGGTCCCACGAGCAGTACTTC
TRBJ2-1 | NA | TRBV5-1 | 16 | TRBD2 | CASSTLAVKAYNEQFF | TGCGCCAGCAGCACCCTAGCGGTTAAAGCCTACAATGAGCAGTTCTTC
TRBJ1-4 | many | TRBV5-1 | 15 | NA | CASRSDRATNEKLFF | TGCGCCAGCAGATCGGACCGTGCAACTAATGAAAAACTGTTTTTT
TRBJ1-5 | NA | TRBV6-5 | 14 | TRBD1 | CASSRQGGNQPQHF | TGTGCCAGCAGTAGACAGGGTGGCAATCAGCCCCAGCATTTT
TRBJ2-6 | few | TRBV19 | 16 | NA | CASTRSRVPGANVLTF | TGTGCCAGTACTCGGAGCCGGGTCCCTGGGGCCAACGTCCTGACTTTC
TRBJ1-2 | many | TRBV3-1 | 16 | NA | CASSQDPGARNYGYTF | TGTGCCAGCAGCCAAGATCCGGGGGCGAGAAACTATGGCTACACCTTC
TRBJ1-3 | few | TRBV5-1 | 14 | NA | CASSLDSNGNTIYF | TGCGCCAGCAGCTTGGATAGTAACGGAAACACCATATATTTT
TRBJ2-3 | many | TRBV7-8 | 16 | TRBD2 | CASSLASGGSTDTQYF | TGTGCCAGCAGCTTGGCTAGCGGGGGTTCAACAGATACGCAGTATTTT
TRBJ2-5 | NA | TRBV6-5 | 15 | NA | CASSYSGGSQETQYF | TGTGCCAGCAGTTACTCGGGGGGCTCCCAAGAGACCCAGTACTTC
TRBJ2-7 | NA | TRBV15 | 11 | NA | CATRIDSEQYF | TGTGCCACCAGGATAGACAGCGAGCAGTACTTC
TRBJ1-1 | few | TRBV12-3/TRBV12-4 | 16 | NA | CASSLGTGWAGTEAFF | TGTGCCAGCAGTTTAGGTACGGGGTGGGCTGGCACTGAAGCTTTCTTT
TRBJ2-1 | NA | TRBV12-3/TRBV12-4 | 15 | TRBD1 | CASSLAQGVRNEQLF | TGTGCCAGCAGTTTAGCACAGGGGGTGAGGAATGAGCAGTTATTC
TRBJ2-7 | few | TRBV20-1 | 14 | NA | CSARDPRGVGEQYF | TGCAGTGCTAGAGACCCCAGGGGGGTGGGAGAGCAGTACTTC
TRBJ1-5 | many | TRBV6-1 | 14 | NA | CASSESGRGQPQHF | TGTGCCAGCAGTGAATCCGGTCGGGGACAGCCCCAGCATTTT
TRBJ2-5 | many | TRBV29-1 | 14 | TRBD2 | CSVEGPGGGETQYF | TGCAGCGTTGAGGGTCCGGGGGGAGGAGAGACCCAGTACTTC
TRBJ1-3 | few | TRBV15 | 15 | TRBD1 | CATSMRTGIGNTIYF | TGTGCCACCAGCATGCGGACAGGAATTGGAAACACCATATATTTT
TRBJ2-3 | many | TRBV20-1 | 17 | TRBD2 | CSARDQLAETFTDTQYF | TGCAGTGCTAGAGATCAACTAGCGGAGACCTTCACAGATACGCAGTATTTT
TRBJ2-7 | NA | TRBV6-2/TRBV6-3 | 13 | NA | CAITSGSSYEQYF | TGTGCCATCACCAGTGGATCCAGCTACGAGCAGTACTTC
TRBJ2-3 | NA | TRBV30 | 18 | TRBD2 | CAWSASGTSYSSTDTQYF | TGTGCCTGGAGTGCCAGCGGGACTTCGTATTCTAGCACAGATACGCAGTATTTT
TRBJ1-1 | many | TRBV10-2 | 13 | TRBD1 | CASSPHRGTEAFF | TGCGCCAGCAGTCCTCACAGGGGTACTGAAGCTTTCTTT
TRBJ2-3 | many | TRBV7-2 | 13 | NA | CASSPGRSDTQYF | TGTGCCAGCAGTCCAGGGCGTTCAGATACGCAGTATTTT
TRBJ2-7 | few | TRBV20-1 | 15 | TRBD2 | CSATVAGGGSYEQYF | TGCAGTGCTACTGTAGCGGGAGGGGGCTCCTACGAGCAGTACTTC